This T cell receptor (beta chain) was found in a study of human T cells and chemical hapten exposure. About the research overall: Across the whole study, which lasted 20 to 30 weeks, patients were given diphenylcyclopropenone on the scalp once a week. Small volume differences among pooled libraries mainly caused per-sample TCR yield variation.

V lost 3 bases, J lost 0 bases, and 12 bases lay in between. The germline gives CDR1 SGHVS, CDR2 FNYEAQ. CDR3 length: 16 amino acids. The library labeled individual cDNA molecules by adding unique molecular identifiers to them. In the source study's methods: Per sample, the median was about 95,000 TCRs, with values from roughly 23,000 to 640,000. TCRdb reanalysed the RACE reads using MiXCR and keeps one entry per CDR3 protein. TCRdb's processing, not the study's, gives the V and J calls here. The sample consists of a few hundred thousand distinct CDR3 sequences, about 6% of them appearing once. In its sample, this clonotype was seen many times. Time point described: patch test 2, 6 weeks after DPC sensitization. As to treatment: therapeutic diphenylcyclopropenone sensitization with weekly scalp DPC.

The sequence came from a woman under 30 with alopecia areata. Some clones in this sample may be carry-over from other donors' samples. The input for sequencing was whole blood, taken in connection with sensitization to the hapten diphenylcyclopropenone (DPC). The gene calls are TRBV7-6 and TRBJ1-3; no reliable D call. CDR3 sequence (DNA): TGTGCCAGCAGCTTGGGCCATCCGATCTCTGGAAACACCATATATTTT. It specifies CASSLGHPISGNTIYF.